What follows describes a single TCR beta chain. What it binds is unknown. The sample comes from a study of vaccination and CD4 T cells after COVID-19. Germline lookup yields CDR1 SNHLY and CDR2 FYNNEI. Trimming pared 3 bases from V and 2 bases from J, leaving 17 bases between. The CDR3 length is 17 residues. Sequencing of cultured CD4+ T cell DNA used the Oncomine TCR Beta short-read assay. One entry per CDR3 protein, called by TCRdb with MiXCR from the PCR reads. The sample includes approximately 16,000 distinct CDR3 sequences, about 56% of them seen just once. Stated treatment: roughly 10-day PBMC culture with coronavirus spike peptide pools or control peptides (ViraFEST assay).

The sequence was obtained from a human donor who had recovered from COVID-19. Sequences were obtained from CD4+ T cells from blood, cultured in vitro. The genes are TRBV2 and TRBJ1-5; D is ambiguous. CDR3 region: CASSEHGPRTGNQPQHF. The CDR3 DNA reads TGTGCCAGCAGTGAGCACGGGCCGAGGACCGGCAATCAGCCCCAGCATTTT.